This entry lists 2 T cell receptor beta chains sequenced from one sample in a study of shared clonotypes between healthy human individuals. Here immunoSEQ multiplex PCR was the method, and the copy in TCRdb shows in-frame clones only, minus some. The sample includes hundreds of thousands of clones, 73% of them seen just once. The sequencing input was memory CD4+ T cells sorted from blood. As to subset: CD45RA-negative fraction. These receptors came from a woman under 40 in good health.

V and J are TRBV11-2 and TRBJ2-7; D call uncertain. Trimming stripped 1 base from V and 0 bases from J, with 7 bases between. The V gene's germline CDR1 is SGHAT and CDR2 FQNNGV. This CDR3 is 14 amino acids long. DNA for the CDR3: TGTGCCAGCAGCTTAGTCGACGCCTCCTACGAGCAGTACTTC. This translates into CASSLVDASYEQYF.

As concerns this clone: Within the sample, other DNA sequences also encode this same CDR3. The chain couples TRBV5-1 to TRBJ1-4, with 11 bases that match TRBD1. The ends lost 4 bases at V and 8 bases at J; junction bases unmatched: 4. The CDR3 extends over 14 amino acids. CDR1 is SGHRS, CDR2 YFSETQ, per germline. CDR3 sequence: CASSPGTGGEKLFF. The CDR3 DNA is TGCGCCAGCAGCCCAGGGACAGGGGGAGAAAAACTGTTTTTT.